The 17 T cell receptor beta chains presented below share a single source sample, sequenced in a study of T cell responses to AZD1222 COVID-19 vaccine. The data were produced by immunoSEQ multiplex PCR, yet TCRdb's version contains in-frame clones alone and is incomplete. The sample shows just over 150,000 clones, 87% of them seen only once. The sequences come from peripheral blood, collected 28 days after the second AZD1222 dose. The receptors shown here come from an adult who received the AZD1222 COVID-19 vaccine.

Comment on this clone: At one end the junction does not follow the germline gene, possibly because of a read error. The chain has TRBV5-6 and TRBJ2-3; 11 bases line up with TRBD2. The CDR3 has 19 amino acids. Germline V CDR1 and CDR2: SGHDT, YYEEEE. The CDR3 sequence: CARSGGELAGGRSTDTQYF. In DNA form, the CDR3 reads TGTGCCCGCAGCGGGGGGGAGCTAGCGGGAGGACGAAGCACAGATACGCAGTATTTT.

The chain combines TRBV28 with TRBJ2-2; the D is unclear. The CDR3 contains 17 residues. The germline gives CDR1 MDHEN, CDR2 SYDVKM. Trimming pared 6 bases from V and 5 bases from J, leaving 22 bases between. The CDR3 nucleotides are TGTGCCAGCAGCCCACCGGTGCCGGGCCAAAGGACCGGGGAGCTGTTTTTT. It translates to CASSPPVPGQRTGELFF.

The genes are TRBV15 and TRBJ2-7; D might be TRBD2 (5 bases). Between the trimmed V and J ends, which lost 4 bases and 1 base, there was a span of 17 bases. Germline CDR1 is LNHNV and CDR2 is YYDKDF (reference sequence). The CDR3 spans 16 residues. The chain's CDR3 is CATSTSTALISYEQYF. As DNA, the CDR3 is TGTGCCACCAGCACTAGCACAGCTCTTATTTCCTACGAGCAGTACTTC.

This chain joins TRBV3-1 (or the pseudogene TRBV3-2) and TRBJ2-5, with no clear D. CDR3 length: 14 amino acids. Trimming stripped 4 bases from V and 5 bases from J, with 14 bases between. Germline V gene data show CDR1 as LGHDT and CDR2 as YNNKEL (reference sequence). The DNA for the CDR3 is TGTGCCAGCAGCCCGAGGCACAGTCGGGAGACCCAGTACTTC. Amino acids: CASSPRHSRETQYF.

The V and J genes are TRBV29-1 and TRBJ2-5; D unclear. The V gene lost 3 bases and the J gene lost 6 bases, with 8 bases spanning the gap. This CDR3 is built from 11 residues. CDR1 is SQVTM and CDR2 is ANQGSEA in the germline V gene. In nucleotides, the CDR3 is TGCAGCGTTGATCTGAGAAAGACCCAGTACTTC. This sequence encodes CSVDLRKTQYF.

The chain uses TRBV19 and TRBJ1-2; D might be TRBD1 (5 bases). Between the trimmed V and J ends, which lost 7 bases and 0 bases, there was a span of 24 bases. From germline, CDR1 is LNHDA and CDR2 SQIVND (reference sequence). The CDR3 has 18 amino acids. CDR3 sequence: CASIGARLGTLTNYGYTF. The CDR3 bases are TGTGCCAGTATAGGGGCCCGTCTAGGGACCCTTACTAACTATGGCTACACCTTC. The variable domain in full, completed from reference TRBV19 and TRBJ1-2, reads DGGITQSPKYLFRKEGQNVTLSCEQNLNHDAMYWYRQDPGQGLRLIYYSQIVNDFQKGDIAEGYSVSREKKESFPLTVTSAQKNPTAFYLCASIGARLGTLTNYGYTFGSGTRLTVV.

The gene calls are TRBV19 and TRBJ1-2; D gene ambiguous. CDR3 length: 15 residues. The germline V gene encodes CDR1 LNHDA and CDR2 SQIVND (reference sequence). V was trimmed by 5 bases and J by 4 bases, leaving 17 bases between them. CDR3 residues: CASSPTPPGSYGYTF. CDR3 nucleotides: TGTGCCAGTAGTCCCACTCCCCCGGGATCCTATGGCTACACCTTC.

The V gene is TRBV21-1, the J gene TRBJ2-7. TRBV21-1 is a recognized pseudogene. This CDR3 comprises 15 residues. CDR3 amino acids: CASSKGVEKTYEQYF. In DNA, the CDR3 is TGTGCCAGCAGCAAAGGGGTCGAGAAAACCTACGAGCAGTACTTC.

The chain couples TRBV5-1 to TRBJ2-5, with TRBD2 matching over 7 bases. Germline V lookup: CDR1 SGHRS, CDR2 YFSETQ. The CDR3 is made up of 13 amino acids. V lost 2 bases and J lost 2; bases outside the gene matches: 0. The CDR3 bases are TGCGCCAGCAGCTTTAGCGGGCAAGAGACCCAGTACTTC. Translating gives CASSFSGQETQYF.

The table lists this clone with a count of one. The gene calls are TRBV25-1 and TRBJ2-7; D call uncertain. The CDR3 spans 16 residues. In germline, CDR1 is MGHDK, CDR2 SYGVNS. Trimming removed 7 bases at V and 0 bases at J, with 19 bases between. The CDR3 reads CASTTPSGGNSYEQYF. CDR3 coding DNA: TGTGCCAGCACCACGCCCTCGGGCGGCAACTCCTACGAGCAGTACTTC.

The chain recombines TRBV10-2 with TRBJ2-7, with 15 bases aligning to TRBD2. This CDR3 region has 14 residues. V lost 7 bases, J lost 3 bases, and 1 base stayed unmatched. Germline CDR1 reads WSHSY; CDR2 reads SAAADI. DNA for the CDR3: TGCGCCAGCATGGGACTAGCGGGAGGCTACGAGCAGTACTTC. Amino acids: CASMGLAGGYEQYF.

J is TRBJ1-4 and V is TRBV20-1; tentative D call: TRBD1 (6 bases). The germline CDR1 and CDR2 sequences are DFQATT and SNEGSKA (reference sequence). Trimming shortened V by 6 bases and J by 8 bases, and 10 bases separated the two germline ends. The length of the CDR3 is 11 residues. The CDR3 sequence: CSAVRGEKLFF. CDR3 DNA sequence: TGCAGTGCGGTCAGGGGCGAAAAACTGTTTTTT.

The rearrangement links TRBV29-1 to TRBJ1-2; the match to TRBD1 covers 7 bases. Germline CDR1 reads SQVTM; CDR2 reads ANQGSEA. The ends lost 6 bases at V and 4 bases at J; junction bases unmatched: 8. This CDR3 contains 13 residues. The CDR3 nucleotides are TGCAGCGTGGGACAGCTGGGGTTCTATGGCTACACCTTC. This codes for CSVGQLGFYGYTF.

The chain links TRBV5-1 to TRBJ2-2, with no clear D. The CDR3 covers 16 residues. Germline V gene data show CDR1 as SGHRS and CDR2 as YFSETQ. The V gene lost 4 bases and the J gene lost 2 bases, with 15 bases spanning the gap. The CDR3 loop reads CASSPRPQRNTGELFF. CDR3 in DNA: TGCGCCAGCAGCCCCCGCCCCCAGCGTAACACCGGGGAGCTGTTTTTT. The whole variable domain, filled in from reference TRBV5-1 and TRBJ2-2, reads KAGVTQTPRYLIKTRGQQVTLSCSPISGHRSVSWYQQTPGQGLQFLFEYFSETQRNKGNFPGRFSGRQFSNSRSEMNVSTLELGDSALYLCASSPRPQRNTGELFFGEGSRLTVL.

V usage is TRBV3-1 (or the pseudogene TRBV3-2) and J usage is TRBJ1-1; D is unresolved. V lost 1 base to trimming and J lost 1 base, with 7 bases between them. Germline CDR1 is LGHDT and CDR2 is YNNKEL (reference sequence). CDR3 length: 14 amino acids. The CDR3 sequence is CASSQARGNTEAFF. In DNA form, the CDR3 reads TGTGCCAGCAGCCAAGCGAGAGGGAACACTGAAGCTTTCTTT.

The gene calls are TRBV4-3 and TRBJ2-7, with unresolved D. V gave up 0 bases and J gave up 4 bases, with 13 bases separating them. In germline, CDR1 is LGHNA, CDR2 YSLEER. There are 15 residues in the CDR3. The CDR3 DNA is TGCGCCAGCAGCCAAGACCGGCAGGCATGGTACGAGCAGTACTTC. It yields the protein CASSQDRQAWYEQYF.

This clone was seen a few times. The V call is TRBV5-1, the J call TRBJ2-5; 13 bases are a match to TRBD2. Losses at the gene ends were 4 bases for V and 12 bases for J; bases not matched to a gene: 9. Germline CDR1 is SGHRS and CDR2 is YFSETQ. The CDR3 sequence is 14 residues long. The CDR3, as DNA: TGCGCCAGCAGCCCATCACTAGCGGGAGGGCCGAAGTACTTC. Translation: CASSPSLAGGPKYF.